The next 29 T cell receptor beta chains were all read from a single sample in a study of T cells after yellow fever vaccination. MiXCR, applied by TCRdb to the 5' RACE reads, yields one record per CDR3 protein. The table includes about 210,000 distinct CDR3 sequences, less than 7.5% detected once. The source material was CD4+ T cells sorted from PBMCs, sampled on the day of the yellow fever booster vaccination. The receptor set was obtained from a man between 25 and 39 years old who received the YFV17D yellow fever vaccine.

This clonotype was seen at least ten times. This chain connects TRBV19 to TRBJ2-1; 11 nucleotides line up with TRBD2. CDR1 LNHDA and CDR2 SQIVND come from the germline V gene (reference sequence). The CDR3 has 15 residues. V was pared by 3 bases and J by 7 bases, with 5 bases of the junction left unmatched. CDR3 in amino acids: CASSIFVAGGNEQFF. The CDR3 region has the DNA TGTGCCAGTAGTATTTTTGTAGCGGGAGGGAATGAGCAGTTCTTC.

This clonotype was found many times. This chain uses TRBV7-2 with TRBJ1-1; D is possibly TRBD1 (5 bases). Trimming shortened V by 5 bases and J by 1 base, and 14 bases separated the two germline ends. CDR1 is SGHTA and CDR2 is FQGNSA in the germline V gene. The CDR3 extends over 15 amino acids. The CDR3 coding sequence is TGTGCCAGCAGCGTCGTGGGGGGTCCGAACACTGAAGCTTTCTTT. It encodes CASSVVGGPNTEAFF. Variable domain in full (rest from reference TRBV7-2 and TRBJ1-1): GAGVSQSPSNKVTEKGKDVELRCDPISGHTALYWYRQSLGQGLEFLIYFQGNSAPDKSGLPSDRFSAERTGGSVSTLTIQRTQQEDSAVYLCASSVVGGPNTEAFFGQGTRLTVV.

This clonotype turned up a few times. V gene TRBV5-1 combines with J gene TRBJ2-6; 7 bases fit TRBD1. Looked up from germline, CDR1 is SGHRS and CDR2 is YFSETQ. Unmatched junction bases numbered 7, after V lost 7 bases and J lost 0 bases. This CDR3 contains 16 residues. CDR3 nucleotide sequence: TGCGCCAGCGCCGGGACAGAGAGCTCTGGGGCCAACGTCCTGACTTTC. Its protein is CASAGTESSGANVLTF. Drawing the rest from reference TRBV5-1 and TRBJ2-6, the complete variable domain is KAGVTQTPRYLIKTRGQQVTLSCSPISGHRSVSWYQQTPGQGLQFLFEYFSETQRNKGNFPGRFSGRQFSNSRSEMNVSTLELGDSALYLCASAGTESSGANVLTFGAGSRLTVL.

The chain employs TRBV20-1 and TRBJ2-7, with 7 bases fitting TRBD2. Germline V gene lookup returns CDR1 DFQATT and CDR2 SNEGSKA (reference sequence). V gave up 4 bases and J gave up 0 bases; unmatched junction bases: 6. CDR3 length equals 14 residues. CDR3 region: CSAINGLGSYEQYF. The CDR3 DNA is TGCAGTGCTATAAACGGACTAGGCTCCTACGAGCAGTACTTC.

The rearrangement uses TRBV5-1 and TRBJ2-7, with 10 bases lining up with TRBD1. CDR3 length: 15 amino acids. Per germline, CDR1 SGHRS and CDR2 YFSETQ. Trimming cost V 4 bases and J 3 bases; bases outside gene matches: 7. The CDR3 loop is CASSTGTGEVYEQYF. DNA of the CDR3: TGCGCCAGCAGCACGGGGACAGGGGAGGTCTACGAGCAGTACTTC.

This clonotype occurred many times. The J gene is TRBJ1-5, the V gene TRBV6-6; D is perhaps TRBD1 (6 bases). V was pared by 5 bases and J by 7 bases, with 12 bases between. CDR1 and CDR2 from the germline V gene are MNHNY and SVGAGI (reference sequence). CDR3 length: 13 amino acids. CDR3 sequence: CASSTRGGQPQHF. The DNA of the CDR3 is TGTGCCAGCAGTACCAGGGGTGGGCAGCCCCAGCATTTT.

This clonotype was detected ten times or more. The chain employs TRBV29-1 and TRBJ2-7; TRBD2 matches 10 bases. Trimming took 1 base from V and 2 from J; bases not matched to a gene: 2. Germline V gene lookup returns CDR1 SQVTM and CDR2 ANQGSEA. This CDR3 is 14 amino acids long. The CDR3 protein is CSVEALAGAYEQYF. The DNA of the CDR3 is TGCAGCGTTGAAGCGCTAGCGGGAGCCTACGAGCAGTACTTC.

This clonotype was picked up many times. The rearrangement links TRBV6-5 to TRBJ1-1; D gene uncertain. Trimming shortened V by 2 bases and J by 8 bases, and 18 bases separated the two germline ends. CDR1 MNHEY and CDR2 SVGAGI come from the germline V gene. CDR3 length equals 15 residues. The CDR3: CASSYGILARREAFF. CDR3 DNA sequence: TGTGCCAGCAGTTACGGGATATTGGCCCGGCGCGAAGCTTTCTTT.

This clonotype was detected ten times or more. This chain joins TRBV5-6 and TRBJ2-1, with D possibly being TRBD2 (5 bases). This CDR3 spans 16 amino acids. Trimming left V 3 bases short and J 2 bases short, with 15 bases between. Germline V gives CDR1 SGHDT, CDR2 YYEEEE. This CDR3 reads CASSSLLVAAYNEQFF. In DNA form, the CDR3 reads TGTGCCAGCAGCTCCCTACTAGTCGCGGCCTACAATGAGCAGTTCTTC.

This clonotype has only a few counts. The chain recombines TRBV12-3 or TRBV12-4 with TRBJ1-5; tentative D call: TRBD1 (5 bases). Deletions cut 6 bases from V and 4 bases from J, with 19 bases between. The CDR3 covers 16 residues. CDR3 sequence: CASSLIGRGGNQPQHF. CDR3 bases: TGTGCCAGCAGCCTCATAGGGAGGGGTGGAAATCAGCCCCAGCATTTT.

This clonotype has only a few counts. The J gene is TRBJ2-7, the V gene TRBV18; D is perhaps TRBD2 (5 bases). This CDR3 has 13 residues. V was trimmed by 5 bases and J by 0 bases, leaving 8 bases between them. Germline CDR1 and CDR2: KGHSH and LQKENI. CDR3 sequence reads: CASSEGSSYEQYF. DNA of the CDR3: TGTGCCAGCTCAGAGGGAAGCTCCTACGAGCAGTACTTC.

This clonotype was recorded many times. V is TRBV3-1 and J is TRBJ2-7; D unresolved. Germline V gene data show CDR1 as LGHDT and CDR2 as YNNKEL (reference sequence). The length of the CDR3 is 11 residues. Trimming took off 2 bases at V and 6 bases at J, with 5 bases between the two ends. DNA for the CDR3: TGTGCCAGCAGCCAAAGGGTCGAGCAGTACTTC. Translation: CASSQRVEQYF.

This clonotype was counted between two and nine times. This chain connects TRBV20-1 to TRBJ1-6, with D possibly matching TRBD1 (5 bases). This CDR3 is built from 16 residues. Deletions cut 1 base from V and 8 bases from J, with 18 bases between. Germline CDR1 and CDR2: DFQATT and SNEGSKA (reference sequence). The CDR3 sequence: CSARGVGTVVDSPLHF. CDR3 nucleotide sequence: TGCAGTGCTAGAGGCGTGGGGACGGTAGTCGATTCACCCCTCCACTTT.

This clonotype has more than one count but fewer than ten. V gene TRBV5-5 combines with J gene TRBJ2-5; D not resolved. The CDR3 consists of 15 residues. Trimming removed 3 bases from V and 1 base from J, with 13 bases in between. The V gene's germline CDR1 is SGHKS and CDR2 YYEKEE (reference sequence). CDR3 nucleotide sequence: TGTGCCAGCAGCTCCGGCCGCACGGCCCAAGAGACCCAGTACTTC. As protein: CASSSGRTAQETQYF.

This clonotype was observed a handful of times. The chain has TRBV7-2 and TRBJ1-4; 9 nucleotides agree with TRBD1. The CDR3 contains 14 residues. Germline CDR1 SGHTA, CDR2 FQGNSA. Germline trimming cut 8 bases from V and 5 bases from J; bases unmatched to any gene: 6. Here the CDR3 DNA reads TGTGCCAGCCGATCCGGGACAGGGAATGAAAAACTGTTTTTT. Amino acid sequence: CASRSGTGNEKLFF.

V usage is TRBV11-2 and J usage is TRBJ1-2; possibly TRBD1 for D (6 bases). Looked up from germline, CDR1 is SGHAT and CDR2 is FQNNGV. V dropped 4 bases and J dropped 4 bases, with 16 bases sitting between them. The CDR3 sequence is 15 residues long. The CDR3 protein is CASSSQGSVGYGYTF. In DNA, the CDR3 is TGTGCCAGCAGCTCACAGGGCTCCGTGGGCTATGGCTACACCTTC.

The rearrangement links TRBV20-1 to TRBJ2-7; 7 bases fit TRBD1. After removal of 7 bases from V and 6 bases from J, the junction contained 21 bases not matched to a gene. Germline V lookup: CDR1 DFQATT, CDR2 SNEGSKA (reference sequence). This CDR3 is built from 16 residues. The CDR3 loop reads CSVGRGNRGSSLEQYF. The CDR3 DNA reads as TGCAGTGTTGGCAGGGGTAACAGGGGCTCAAGTCTCGAGCAGTACTTC.

This clonotype came up a few times. The rearrangement joins TRBV19 to TRBJ2-7; 8 bases are a match to TRBD1. This CDR3 region has 14 residues. The germline V gene encodes CDR1 LNHDA and CDR2 SQIVND (reference sequence). The J segment lost 3 bases and the V segment lost 7 bases, leaving 8 bases of the junction unmatched. CDR3 sequence (DNA): TGTGCCAGTAAAGGGACAGGATACCGCTACGAGCAGTACTTC. Its protein product is CASKGTGYRYEQYF.

In its sample, this clonotype was seen many times. The gene calls are TRBV5-1 and TRBJ2-7; D gene unclear. V lost 1 base and J lost 2, with 10 bases in between. This CDR3 region has 14 residues. CDR1 and CDR2 (germline): SGHRS, YFSETQ. For the CDR3, the DNA is TGCGCCAGCAGCTTGCTTGTAGAGGCCTACGAGCAGTACTTC. This codes for CASSLLVEAYEQYF.

This clonotype was found a few times. The chain combines TRBV15 with TRBJ1-1, with D possibly matching TRBD1 (6 bases). CDR3 length: 13 residues. Trimming removed 10 bases from V and 5 bases from J, with 17 bases in between. Germline CDR1 and CDR2: LNHNV and YYDKDF (reference sequence). The DNA of the CDR3 is TGTGCCAGCAGGGGAGGAAGCTGGACTGAAGCTTTCTTT. Translating gives CASRGGSWTEAFF.

This clonotype was observed a few times. The chain joins TRBV5-1 to TRBJ2-5; D call uncertain. Germline assignment: CDR1 SGHRS and CDR2 YFSETQ. There are 14 residues in the CDR3. The V end was cut by 2 bases, the J end by 2 bases, with 10 bases between. CDR3: CASSLTGTQETQYF. In nucleotides, the CDR3 is TGCGCCAGCAGCTTAACCGGTACTCAAGAGACCCAGTACTTC.

This clonotype showed up many times. The rearrangement uses TRBV10-3 and TRBJ2-7, with 9 bases matching TRBD1. Germline CDR1 and CDR2: ENHRY and SYGVKD. V shed 1 base, J shed 4 bases, and the junction held 5 bases outside the gene matches. The CDR3 covers 15 residues. Written as DNA, the CDR3 is TGTGCCATCAGTGAGTGGCGGGACAGGGTGTACGAGCAGTACTTC. It translates to CAISEWRDRVYEQYF.

The gene calls are TRBV27 and TRBJ1-2; D is perhaps TRBD1 (5 bases). The V gene lost 5 bases and the J gene lost 4 bases, with 23 bases spanning the gap. Germline V lookup: CDR1 MNHEY, CDR2 SMNVEV (reference sequence). The CDR3 spans 17 residues. CDR3 in DNA: TGTGCCAGCAGTACCGTCCGGGACGCCTCGGGGAGCTATGGCTACACCTTC. As protein: CASSTVRDASGSYGYTF.

Many counts were recorded for this clonotype. The chain combines TRBV6-5 with TRBJ1-2, with 10 bases aligning to TRBD1. This CDR3 contains 15 residues. J gave up 8 bases and V 2 bases, and 8 bases lay outside the gene matches. The germline V gene has CDR1 MNHEY and CDR2 SVGAGI. The CDR3 nucleotides read TGTGCCAGCAGTTACCGGGACAGGGGATCGTACGGCTACACCTTC. The encoded protein is CASSYRDRGSYGYTF.

In DNA form, the CDR3 reads TGTGCCAGCCAATCTATCGGGTTAGGCGAGACCCAGTACTTC. Its protein is CASQSIGLGETQYF. The chain joins TRBV27 to TRBJ2-5; D is ambiguous. This CDR3 spans 14 amino acids. Germline loops: CDR1 MNHEY, CDR2 SMNVEV (reference sequence). The germline V and J ends were trimmed by 8 bases and 5 bases, with 18 bases remaining between them.

This clonotype was recorded many times. The V call is TRBV10-2, the J call TRBJ2-7; 7 bases are a match to TRBD2. CDR3 length equals 15 residues. Trimming took 8 bases from V and 0 from J; bases not matched to a gene: 10. The germline V gene has CDR1 WSHSY and CDR2 SAAADI. The CDR3 nucleotides are TGCGCCAGCCCTGGACTAGTTTTGAGCTCCTACGAGCAGTACTTC. This translates into CASPGLVLSSYEQYF.

This clonotype was picked up a small number of times. The rearrangement links TRBV5-1 to TRBJ2-2; 9 positions agree with TRBD1. Germline-derived CDR1 and CDR2 are SGHRS and YFSETQ. V shed 4 bases and J 6 bases; nucleotides not matched to a gene: 7. The CDR3 consists of 15 residues. The CDR3 spells CASSPRTGDAGELFF. The CDR3, as DNA: TGCGCCAGCAGCCCCAGGACAGGGGACGCCGGGGAGCTGTTTTTT.

The gene calls are TRBV6-1 and TRBJ1-4; 8 positions match TRBD1. V shed 5 bases and J 5 bases; nucleotides not matched to a gene: 7. This CDR3 has 15 amino acids. The germline V gene encodes CDR1 MNHNS and CDR2 SASEGT. In DNA, the CDR3 is TGTGCCAGCAGTACCCCGGGACAGGTGAATGAAAAACTGTTTTTT. It encodes CASSTPGQVNEKLFF.

The chain carries TRBV5-1 and TRBJ2-1; D is unclear. Trimming cost V 6 bases and J 4 bases, with 14 bases left between them. CDR1 SGHRS and CDR2 YFSETQ come from the germline V gene. CDR3 length: 14 amino acids. CDR3 nucleotides: TGCGCCAGCACCCAAGGTTCTATTTACAATGAGCAGTTCTTC. This sequence encodes CASTQGSIYNEQFF.